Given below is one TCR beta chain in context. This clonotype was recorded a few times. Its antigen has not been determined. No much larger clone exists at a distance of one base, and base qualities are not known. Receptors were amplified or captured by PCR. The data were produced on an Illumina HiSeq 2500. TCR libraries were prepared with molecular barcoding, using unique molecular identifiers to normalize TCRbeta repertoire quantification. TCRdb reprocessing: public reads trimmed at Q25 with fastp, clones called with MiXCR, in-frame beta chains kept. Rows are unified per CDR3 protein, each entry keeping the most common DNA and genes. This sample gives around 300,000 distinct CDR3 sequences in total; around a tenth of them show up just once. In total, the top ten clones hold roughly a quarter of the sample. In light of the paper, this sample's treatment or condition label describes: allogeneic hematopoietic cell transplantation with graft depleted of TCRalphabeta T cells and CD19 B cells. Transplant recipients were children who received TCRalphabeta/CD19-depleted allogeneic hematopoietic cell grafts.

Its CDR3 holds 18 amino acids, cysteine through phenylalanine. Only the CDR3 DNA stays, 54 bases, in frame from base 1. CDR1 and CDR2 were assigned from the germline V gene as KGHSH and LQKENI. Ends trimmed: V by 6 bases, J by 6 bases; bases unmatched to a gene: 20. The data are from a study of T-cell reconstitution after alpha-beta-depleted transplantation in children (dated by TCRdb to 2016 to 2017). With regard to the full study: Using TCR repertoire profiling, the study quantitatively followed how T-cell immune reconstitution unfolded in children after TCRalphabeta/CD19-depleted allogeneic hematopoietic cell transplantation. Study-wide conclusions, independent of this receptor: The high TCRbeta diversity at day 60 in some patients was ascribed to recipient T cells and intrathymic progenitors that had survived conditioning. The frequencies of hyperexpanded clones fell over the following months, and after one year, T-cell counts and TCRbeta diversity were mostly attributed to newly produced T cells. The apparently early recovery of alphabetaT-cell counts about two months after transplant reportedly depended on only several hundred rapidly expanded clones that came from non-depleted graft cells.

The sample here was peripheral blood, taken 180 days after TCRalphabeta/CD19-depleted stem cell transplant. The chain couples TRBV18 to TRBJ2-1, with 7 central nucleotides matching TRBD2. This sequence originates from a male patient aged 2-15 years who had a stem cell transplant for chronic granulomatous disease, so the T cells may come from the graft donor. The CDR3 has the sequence CASSPITPGLPKPNEQFF. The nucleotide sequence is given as TGTGCCAGCTCGCCGATTACTCCGGGACTACCGAAGCCCAATGAGCAGTTCTTC.